The rows below give T cell receptor beta chains drawn from one sample of a study of T-cell reconstitution after alpha-beta-depleted transplantation in children. TCRdb called the PCR reads again in MiXCR, with one record for every CDR3 protein. Of about 690,000 distinct CDR3 sequences listed, around 16% are singletons. The sample in question was PBMCs from the stem cell graft donor, obtained from the stem cell graft. These receptors were collected from a human donor who donated a stem cell graft to a child with acute myeloid leukemia. The CDR3 runs from the conserved cysteine through the conserved F or W. The order of the fields is V gene, J gene, D gene, CDR3 protein. A D gene is named only where the DNA matches it firmly.

TRBV7-2	TRBJ2-4	TRBD2	CASSRGGGNIQYF
TRBV24-1	TRBJ1-5	NA	CATSDNGVGTANQPQHF
TRBV7-9	TRBJ1-5	NA	CASSMSNQPQHF
TRBV20-1	TRBJ2-3	NA	CSASPPGDTQYF
TRBV5-1	TRBJ2-3	NA	CASSLGSVPTDTQYF
TRBV25-1	TRBJ2-5	TRBD1	CASSEDRTGSPKTQYF
TRBV20-1	TRBJ2-3	NA	CSASDRGSTDTQYF
TRBV7-2	TRBJ1-5	TRBD1	CASNAGGSRQPQHF
TRBV12-3/TRBV12-4	TRBJ2-7	TRBD1	CASSLTGGGSYEQYF
TRBV7-2	TRBJ1-5	NA	CASSRRGSNQPQHF
TRBV7-2	TRBJ2-1	NA	CASSLRRQYNEQFF
TRBV6-1	TRBJ1-5	TRBD1	CASSKRQGLGNQPQHF
TRBV12-3/TRBV12-4	TRBJ2-7	NA	CASSSGAASEQYF
TRBV20-1	TRBJ2-3	TRBD2	CSAPWGGGTDTQYF
TRBV29-1	TRBJ1-1	TRBD1	CSVVDRVNEAFF
TRBV15	TRBJ1-1	NA	CATSRDWGQGGLNTEAFF
TRBV7-6	TRBJ1-2	NA	CASTTGSYGYTF
TRBV5-1	TRBJ2-1	NA	CASSLAGGYFSYNEQFF
TRBV10-3	TRBJ1-6	NA	CAISGQQEDPDSPLHF
TRBV20-1	TRBJ1-1	NA	CSALRGGRTEAFF
TRBV5-6	TRBJ1-2	NA	CASSSADGSYGYTF
TRBV7-2	TRBJ2-3	NA	CASSFLGGGGPTDTQYF